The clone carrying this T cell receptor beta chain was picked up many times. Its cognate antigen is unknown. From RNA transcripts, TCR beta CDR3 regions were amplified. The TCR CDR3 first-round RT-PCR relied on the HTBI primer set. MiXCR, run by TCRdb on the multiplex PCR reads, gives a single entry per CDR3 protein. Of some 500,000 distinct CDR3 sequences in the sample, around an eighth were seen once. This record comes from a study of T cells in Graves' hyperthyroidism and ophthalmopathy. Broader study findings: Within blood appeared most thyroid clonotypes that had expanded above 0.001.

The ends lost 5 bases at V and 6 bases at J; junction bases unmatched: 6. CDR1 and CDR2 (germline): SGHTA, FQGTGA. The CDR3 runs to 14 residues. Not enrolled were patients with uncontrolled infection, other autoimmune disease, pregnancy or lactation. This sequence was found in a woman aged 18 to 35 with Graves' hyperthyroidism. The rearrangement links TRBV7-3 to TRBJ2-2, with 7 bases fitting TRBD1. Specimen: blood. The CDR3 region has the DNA TGTGCCAGCAGCAGACTCCAGGGGGCCGGGGAGCTGTTTTTT. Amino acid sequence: CASSRLQGAGELFF.